Following are 17 T cell receptor beta chains from one sample sequenced in a study of blood T cell repertoires in COVID-19. The data were produced by immunoSEQ multiplex PCR, yet TCRdb's version contains in-frame clones alone and is incomplete. The sample consists of 70,000 or so clones, 90% of them appearing once. Sequenced sample: peripheral blood. These receptors were obtained from a woman under 30 with acute or convalescent COVID-19.

The rearrangement uses TRBV5-4 and TRBJ2-1; the D gene is possibly TRBD2 (5 bases). Germline-derived CDR1 and CDR2 are SGHNT and YYREEE (reference sequence). The CDR3 extends over 11 amino acids. V lost 6 bases, J lost 9 bases, and 10 bases lay in between. The CDR3 sequence is CASISGGEQFF. The CDR3 nucleotides are TGTGCCAGCATTTCTGGAGGTGAGCAGTTCTTC.

This clone was seen just once. Other DNA sequences in the sample encode the same CDR3. V is TRBV4-2 and J is TRBJ1-1, with 7 nucleotides matching TRBD1. After removal of 1 base from V and 4 bases from J, the junction contained 3 bases not matched to a gene. CDR3 size: 14 residues. Germline V gene data show CDR1 as LGHNA and CDR2 as YNFKEQ. The CDR3 region has the DNA TGTGCCAGCAGCCAAGTCGCAGGGGGCACTGAAGCTTTCTTT. It codes for CASSQVAGGTEAFF.

The J gene is TRBJ1-2, the V gene TRBV10-3; 7 bases map to TRBD1. Germline V lookup: CDR1 ENHRY, CDR2 SYGVKD. The CDR3 has 13 amino acids. The ends lost 10 bases at V and 0 bases at J; junction bases unmatched: 5. Written as DNA, the CDR3 is TGTGCCACCGCGGGGACAGCTAACTATGGCTACACCTTC. Its translation is CATAGTANYGYTF.

This clone showed up just once. V usage is TRBV18 and J usage is TRBJ2-3; 9 nucleotides match TRBD2. V trimming: 4 bases; J trimming: 6 bases; junction bases outside the gene matches: 20. The CDR3 loop spans 19 amino acids. From germline, CDR1 is KGHSH and CDR2 LQKENI. This CDR3 is CASSQSPSLAGSGGDTQYF. CDR3 in DNA: TGTGCCAGCTCACAAAGCCCCTCGCTAGCGGGATCCGGTGGTGATACGCAGTATTTT.

This sequence joins TRBV5-8 and TRBJ1-1, with D unclear. V shed 1 base and J shed 6 bases, with 10 bases lying between them. The CDR3 is 13 residues long. Germline CDR1 and CDR2: SGHTS and YDEGEE. The CDR3 sequence: CASSLQVLPEAFF. In DNA, the CDR3 is TGTGCCAGCAGCTTGCAGGTTTTGCCTGAAGCTTTCTTT.

The chain uses TRBV5-1 and TRBJ1-1, with 9 bases fitting TRBD1. CDR1 is SGHRS and CDR2 is YFSETQ in the germline V gene. The CDR3 extends over 14 amino acids. J gave up 4 bases and V 3 bases, and 4 bases lay outside the gene matches. In nucleotides, the CDR3 is TGCGCCAGCAGCTGGACAGGGGCAGGCACTGAAGCTTTCTTT. Protein sequence: CASSWTGAGTEAFF. The complete variable domain, with remaining parts taken from reference TRBV5-1 and TRBJ1-1, reads KAGVTQTPRYLIKTRGQQVTLSCSPISGHRSVSWYQQTPGQGLQFLFEYFSETQRNKGNFPGRFSGRQFSNSRSEMNVSTLELGDSALYLCASSWTGAGTEAFFGQGTRLTVV.

This clone was counted only a few times. V and J are TRBV4-3 and TRBJ2-3, with TRBD2 as a possible D gene (6 bases). The V and J ends lost 1 base and 2 bases respectively, with 10 bases between them. Per the germline V gene, CDR1 is LGHNA and CDR2 is YSLEER. This CDR3 is built from 15 residues. The CDR3, as DNA: TGCGCCAGCAGCCAAGGAGGAGGGGTCACAGATACGCAGTATTTT. This gives the protein CASSQGGGVTDTQYF.

The genes are TRBV5-4 and TRBJ2-2; 8 positions match TRBD2. Germline loops: CDR1 SGHNT, CDR2 YYREEE (reference sequence). This CDR3 contains 19 residues. V trimming: 5 bases; J trimming: 7 bases; junction bases outside the gene matches: 22. The CDR3 nucleotides read TGTGCCAGCAGTCCCACCCTACCAGCGGGAGCGGGTCGGGACGGGGAGCTGTTTTTT. Its translation: CASSPTLPAGAGRDGELFF. The variable domain in full, with the rest retrieved from reference TRBV5-4 and TRBJ2-2, is ETGVTQSPTHLIKTRGQQVTLRCSSQSGHNTVSWYQQALGQGPQFIFQYYREEENGRGNFPPRFSGLQFPNYSSELNVNALELDDSALYLCASSPTLPAGAGRDGELFFGEGSRLTVL.

The chain combines TRBV9 with TRBJ2-1, with 7 bases aligning to TRBD2. V shed 3 bases and J 10 bases; nucleotides not matched to a gene: 19. CDR1 SGDLS and CDR2 YYNGEE come from the germline V gene. This CDR3 is 17 amino acids long. The CDR3, as DNA: TGTGCCAGCAGCGAGGGGCGGGTAACGGGGGGAGTGGACGAGCAGTTCTTC. It codes for CASSEGRVTGGVDEQFF.

J is TRBJ2-5 and V is TRBV5-6, with 8 bases lining up with TRBD1. The V segment lost 1 base and the J segment 5 bases; nucleotides outside the gene matches: 7. CDR3 length equals 15 residues. Germline V gene sequence: CDR1 SGHDT, CDR2 YYEEEE. The CDR3 DNA reads as TGTGCCAGCAGCTTGTGGCAGGGGGCTTTTGAGACCCAGTACTTC. It encodes CASSLWQGAFETQYF. The whole variable domain, filled in from reference TRBV5-6 and TRBJ2-5, reads DAGVTQSPTHLIKTRGQQVTLRCSPKSGHDTVSWYQQALGQGPQFIFQYYEEEERQRGNFPDRFSGHQFPNYSSELNVNALLLGDSALYLCASSLWQGAFETQYFGPGTRLLVL.

This chain uses TRBV13 with TRBJ2-5, with D unresolved. Deletions cut 5 bases from V and 1 base from J, with 11 bases between. Germline lookup yields CDR1 PRHDT and CDR2 FYEKMQ (reference sequence). This CDR3 contains 14 residues. DNA for the CDR3: TGTGCCAGCAGCCTCGAGAGATCCCAAGAGACCCAGTACTTC. This sequence encodes CASSLERSQETQYF.

This clone occurred once. The chain is built from TRBV5-6 and TRBJ1-6, with TRBD1 matching 9 bases. There are 17 residues in the CDR3. Germline CDR1 and CDR2: SGHDT and YYEEEE. Trimming removed 4 bases from V and 1 base from J; junction bases left unmatched: 6. The CDR3, as DNA: TGTGCCAGCAGCCGGGGGACAGGGAGTTCCTATAATTCACCCCTCCACTTT. Its translation: CASSRGTGSSYNSPLHF.

This clone was picked up one time. The chain has TRBV11-2 and TRBJ1-1; D call uncertain. Germline CDR1 reads SGHAT; CDR2 reads FQNNGV. Trimming removed 2 bases from V and 5 bases from J, with 12 bases in between. This CDR3 spans 14 amino acids. CDR3 sequence reads: CASSLTARVTEAFF. The CDR3 DNA reads as TGTGCCAGCAGCTTAACGGCACGGGTGACTGAAGCTTTCTTT.

The V and J genes are TRBV9 and TRBJ1-3; D remains ambiguous. Trimming left V 0 bases short and J 4 bases short, with 11 bases between. The CDR3 covers 15 residues. Germline-derived CDR1 and CDR2 are SGDLS and YYNGEE. CDR3 sequence reads: CASSVEEGPGNTIYF. In DNA form, the CDR3 reads TGTGCCAGCAGCGTAGAGGAGGGTCCGGGAAACACCATATATTTT.

CDR3 sequence: CASSLRGNTEAFF. In nucleotides, the CDR3 is TGTGCCAGCAGTTTAAGGGGGAACACTGAAGCTTTCTTT. The genes are TRBV12-3 or TRBV12-4 and TRBJ1-1; D is possibly TRBD1 (5 bases). CDR3 size: 13 residues. Trimming took off 2 bases at V and 1 base at J, with 5 bases between the two ends.

CDR3 bases: TGTGCCAGCAGTCCAACAACAGGGGTCCAGCCCCAGCATTTT. Translating it yields CASSPTTGVQPQHF. The chain links TRBV27 to TRBJ1-5, with 7 bases identical to TRBD1. Germline V gives CDR1 MNHEY, CDR2 SMNVEV (reference sequence). CDR3 length: 14 residues. J was trimmed by 7 bases and V by 5 bases; bases with no gene match: 8.

J is TRBJ2-7 and V is TRBV6-4, with TRBD1 matching over 7 bases. The CDR3 is 13 residues long. Germline assignment: CDR1 MRHNA and CDR2 SNTAGT. Germline trimming cut 9 bases from V and 4 bases from J; bases unmatched to any gene: 9. CDR3 in amino acids: CAREQGPEYEQYF. The CDR3 region has the DNA TGTGCCAGGGAACAGGGGCCGGAGTACGAGCAGTACTTC.